The 19 T cell receptor beta chains below come from one sample, sequenced in a study of blood T cell repertoires in COVID-19. Here immunoSEQ multiplex PCR was the method, and the copy in TCRdb shows in-frame clones only, minus some. This table holds tens of thousands of clones, 84% found once. Material for sequencing was peripheral blood. The source is a man in his fifties or sixties with acute or convalescent COVID-19.

This clone was seen just once. The DNA for the CDR3 is TGTGCCAGCAGCGTAGTTCCTAGCGGGGGTCCCTACGAGCAGTACTTC. Protein sequence: CASSVVPSGGPYEQYF. The rearrangement uses TRBV9 and TRBJ2-7; 10 bases agree with TRBD2. The germline V gene encodes CDR1 SGDLS and CDR2 YYNGEE. The V gene end was trimmed by 0 bases and the J gene end by 2 bases; junction bases not matched to a gene: 5. This CDR3 is built from 16 residues.

This clone showed up just once. The gene calls are TRBV6-5 and TRBJ1-1; D might be TRBD1 (5 bases). Trimming took 7 bases from V and 1 from J, leaving 13 bases between them. Germline V gene sequence: CDR1 MNHEY, CDR2 SVGAGI. This CDR3 region has 14 residues. CDR3 residues: CASTPGWGNTEAFF. Written as DNA, the CDR3 is TGTGCCAGCACCCCAGGGTGGGGGAACACTGAAGCTTTCTTT.

The rearrangement uses TRBV2 and TRBJ1-1; D remains ambiguous. V lost 6 bases and J lost 2, with 13 bases in between. Germline assignment: CDR1 SNHLY and CDR2 FYNNEI. The CDR3 spans 14 residues. CDR3 region: CASRIASSNTEAFF. For the CDR3, the DNA is TGTGCCAGCAGGATTGCCAGTTCTAACACTGAAGCTTTCTTT.

The chain links TRBV28 to TRBJ2-3; 9 nucleotides match TRBD1. CDR3 size: 15 residues. Germline loops: CDR1 MDHEN, CDR2 SYDVKM. With 0 bases clipped from V and 6 bases from J, the junction kept 4 bases outside the gene matches. CDR3 sequence: CASSLWTGGRDTQYF. CDR3 DNA sequence: TGTGCCAGCAGTTTATGGACAGGGGGTCGGGATACGCAGTATTTT.

The genes are TRBV11-2 and TRBJ2-2, with 7 bases identical to TRBD1. The CDR3 covers 17 residues. Germline trimming cut 1 base from V and 7 bases from J; bases unmatched to any gene: 12. The germline CDR1 and CDR2 sequences are SGHAT and FQNNGV. The CDR3 nucleotides are TGTGCCAGCAGCTTAGGGTCATGGGCAGGGGGAAGCGGGGAGCTGTTTTTT. This sequence encodes CASSLGSWAGGSGELFF. The full variable domain, in which reference TRBV11-2 and TRBJ2-2 provide the parts outside the CDR3, is EAGVAQSPRYKIIEKRQSVAFWCNPISGHATLYWYQQILGQGPKLLIQFQNNGVVDDSQLPKDRFSAERLKGVDSTLKIQPAKLEDSAVYLCASSLGSWAGGSGELFFGEGSRLTVL.

The chain uses TRBV29-1 and TRBJ1-2, with D possibly being TRBD1 (5 bases). Germline assignment: CDR1 SQVTM and CDR2 ANQGSEA. The CDR3 is 13 amino acids. V was cut by 7 bases and J by 3 bases, with 15 bases left in between. The DNA for the CDR3 is TGCAGCGCCCGGGAGGGGTTTTACTATGGCTACACCTTC. It specifies CSAREGFYYGYTF.

This clone showed up just once. This chain links TRBV7-2 with TRBJ1-1; the match to TRBD1 covers 9 bases. J lost 10 bases, V lost 5 bases, and 8 bases had no gene match. Germline values: CDR1 SGHTA, CDR2 FQGNSA. CDR3 length: 13 residues. CDR3 amino acids: CASSPGQGLVAFF. In nucleotides, the CDR3 is TGTGCCAGCAGCCCAGGACAGGGGCTGGTAGCTTTCTTT.

This chain joins TRBV4-1 and TRBJ2-5; 7 bases fit TRBD2. Germline V CDR1 and CDR2: MGHRA, YSYEKL. This CDR3 has 16 amino acids. V trimming: 3 bases; J trimming: 2 bases; junction bases outside the gene matches: 9. The CDR3 here is CASSHTGGSGQETQYF. In DNA, the CDR3 is TGCGCCAGCAGCCATACCGGGGGGTCGGGGCAAGAGACCCAGTACTTC.

The CDR3 bases are TGTGCCAGCAGCCACCCGGGACAGGGATCAAACACCATATATTTT. Protein: CASSHPGQGSNTIYF. This chain uses TRBV11-2 with TRBJ1-3, with TRBD1 matching over 9 bases. Germline V gene data show CDR1 as SGHAT and CDR2 as FQNNGV. CDR3 length equals 15 residues. V shed 5 bases and J 6 bases; nucleotides not matched to a gene: 8.

V usage is TRBV7-8 and J usage is TRBJ2-3, with TRBD2 as a possible D gene (6 bases). Germline V gene sequence: CDR1 SGHVS, CDR2 FQNEAQ. V was shortened by 2 bases and J by 3 bases, with 9 bases between the two germline ends. The CDR3 contains 14 residues. DNA of the CDR3: TGTGCCAGCAGCTTATCGAGCGGGACAGATACGCAGTATTTT. It yields the protein CASSLSSGTDTQYF.

Comments on this clone: This CDR3 is also generated by other DNA sequences in the sample. The V gene is TRBV7-8, the J gene TRBJ1-4; D perhaps matches TRBD1 (6 bases). With 1 base removed from V and 5 bases from J, the gap between germline ends came to 8 bases. This CDR3 has 14 amino acids. CDR1 and CDR2 (germline): SGHVS, FQNEAQ. The CDR3 DNA follows: TGTGCCAGCAGCTTAGGCCAGGGGAATGAAAAACTGTTTTTT. This codes for CASSLGQGNEKLFF.

This rearrangement joins TRBV3-1 (or the pseudogene TRBV3-2) to TRBJ2-3, with 9 bases that match TRBD2. Trimming took 4 bases from V and 0 from J; bases not matched to a gene: 8. The CDR3 has 17 residues. The germline CDR1 and CDR2 sequences are LGHDT and YNNKEL (reference sequence). CDR3 bases: TGTGCCAGCAGCCCTCTGGGGCGGGGGGGAAGCACAGATACGCAGTATTTT. It is translated as CASSPLGRGGSTDTQYF.

The J gene is TRBJ1-5, the V gene TRBV28; tentative D call: TRBD1 (5 bases). This CDR3 is built from 16 residues. From germline, CDR1 is MDHEN and CDR2 SYDVKM. Deletions cut 2 bases from V and 5 bases from J, with 16 bases between. CDR3 DNA sequence: TGTGCCAGCAGTTTAGGGTTTGGGGCGACCTATCAGCCCCAGCATTTT. Translated, it gives CASSLGFGATYQPQHF.

This clone was detected once. The rearrangement uses TRBV5-1 and TRBJ2-5; tentative D call: TRBD2 (5 bases). In germline, CDR1 is SGHRS, CDR2 YFSETQ. The CDR3 runs 16 residues. The V and J ends lost 4 bases and 2 bases respectively, with 18 bases between them. The DNA of the CDR3 is TGCGCCAGCAGCCCCCCCCGGGGTAGGTTACAAGAGACCCAGTACTTC. This sequence encodes CASSPPRGRLQETQYF.

The chain recombines TRBV27 with TRBJ2-5; TRBD2 is a possible D gene (7 bases). Germline V gene lookup returns CDR1 MNHEY and CDR2 SMNVEV (reference sequence). CDR3 length equals 16 residues. V lost 5 bases and J lost 3, with 19 bases in between. In DNA, the CDR3 is TGTGCCAGCAGTCTACGGGGGGCCGGCTCCAAAGAGACCCAGTACTTC. It is translated as CASSLRGAGSKETQYF.

CDR3 residues: CASSLDRGNSPLHF. CDR3 nucleotides: TGTGCCAGCAGCTTAGACAGGGGAAATTCACCCCTCCACTTT. This rearrangement joins TRBV7-9 to TRBJ1-6; TRBD1 aligns across 7 bases. Germline loops: CDR1 SEHNR, CDR2 FQNEAQ (reference sequence). J lost 7 bases, V lost 1 base, and 1 base had no gene match. The length of the CDR3 is 14 residues.

The chain has TRBV3-1 (or the pseudogene TRBV3-2) and TRBJ1-6; D is possibly TRBD1 (5 bases). CDR1 and CDR2 from the germline V gene are LGHDT and YNNKEL (reference sequence). CDR3 length: 13 amino acids. Trimming took 1 base from V and 7 from J, leaving 5 bases between them. The CDR3 protein is CASSQGQNSPLHF. CDR3 DNA sequence: TGTGCCAGCAGCCAAGGACAGAATTCACCCCTCCACTTT.

Turning to this clone: One end of the junction does not line up with germline, which may come from a read error. V gene TRBV27 combines with J gene TRBJ2-1; TRBD2 might be the D (6 bases). Germline CDR1 MNHEY, CDR2 SMNVEV (reference sequence). The CDR3 covers 15 residues. The CDR3 sequence: CASSLGRDSSNEQFF. The CDR3 coding sequence is TGTGCCAGCAGTTTAGGGCGGGACTCCTCCAATGAGCAGTTCTTC.

The V call is TRBV5-1, the J call TRBJ2-1; 7 bases line up with TRBD2. The CDR3 contains 15 residues. Germline lookup yields CDR1 SGHRS and CDR2 YFSETQ. The V gene end was trimmed by 6 bases and the J gene end by 0 bases; junction bases not matched to a gene: 6. CDR3 coding DNA: TGCGCCAGCATAAAAGCGGGGAGCTCCTACAATGAGCAGTTCTTC. It encodes CASIKAGSSYNEQFF.